Below, 27 T cell receptor beta chains from the same sample are listed, as sequenced in a study of T cells after yellow fever vaccination. Each CDR3 protein is one row after TCRdb ran MiXCR on the 5' RACE reads. The sample yields some 600,000 distinct CDR3 sequences, 10% to 15% seen once. The material sequenced was PBMCs, taken on the day of the yellow fever booster vaccination. The receptors derive from a man between 25 and 39 years old who received the YFV17D yellow fever vaccine.

This clonotype was picked up one time. The V and J genes are TRBV7-2 and TRBJ2-7, with 7 positions matching TRBD1. The V gene's germline CDR1 is SGHTA and CDR2 FQGNSA. Trimming removed 1 base from V and 0 bases from J; junction bases left unmatched: 6. CDR3 length: 16 residues. The CDR3 nucleotides are TGTGCCAGCAGCTTAGATTCACAGGGGAGCTCCTACGAGCAGTACTTC. This codes for CASSLDSQGSSYEQYF.

This clonotype was detected only a few times. The rearrangement joins TRBV4-3 to TRBJ2-6; D unresolved. The CDR3 length is 15 residues. CDR1 and CDR2 (germline): LGHNA, YSLEER. V gave up 2 bases and J gave up 4 bases, with 9 bases separating them. The CDR3 region is CASSQFRAGANVLTF. The DNA of the CDR3 is TGCGCCAGCAGCCAATTTAGGGCCGGGGCCAACGTCCTGACTTTC.

This rearrangement joins TRBV28 to TRBJ2-5; D call uncertain. The CDR3 is 14 amino acids. V lost 6 bases and J lost 5, with 16 bases in between. Per the germline V gene, CDR1 is MDHEN and CDR2 is SYDVKM. The CDR3 DNA follows: TGTGCCAGCAGCCCCACTCTCGTACTGGAGACCCAGTACTTC. Its translation: CASSPTLVLETQYF.

This clonotype was counted between two and nine times. The chain uses TRBV2 and TRBJ2-3; no firm D call. Germline V gene data show CDR1 as SNHLY and CDR2 as FYNNEI. This CDR3 has 15 residues. V lost 2 bases and J 2 bases, leaving 11 bases between the germline ends. The CDR3 sequence: CASSEYGGDTDTQYF. The CDR3 coding sequence is TGTGCCAGCAGTGAATATGGTGGGGACACAGATACGCAGTATTTT.

V gene TRBV12-3 or TRBV12-4 combines with J gene TRBJ2-1; TRBD1 matches 7 bases. Trimming took 6 bases from V and 12 from J; bases not matched to a gene: 14. The CDR3 sequence is 14 residues long. CDR3 bases: TGTGCCAGCAGGACAGGGAGCCTTACAATGAGGCAGTTCTTC. This translates into CASRTGSLTMRQFF.

This clonotype showed up just a few times. The chain is built from TRBV9 and TRBJ2-6; 7 bases agree with TRBD1. Per germline, CDR1 SGDLS and CDR2 YYNGEE. This CDR3 has 15 residues. V trimming: 4 bases; J trimming: 2 bases; junction bases outside the gene matches: 3. The CDR3: CASSLQGPGANVLTF. CDR3 nucleotides: TGTGCCAGCAGCTTACAGGGGCCTGGGGCCAACGTCCTGACTTTC.

This clonotype came up a few times. The rearrangement uses TRBV9 and TRBJ2-3; D might be TRBD2 (5 bases). The CDR3 runs to 14 residues. V was cut by 0 bases and J by 6 bases, with 11 bases left in between. The germline CDR1 and CDR2 sequences are SGDLS and YYNGEE. CDR3 coding DNA: TGTGCCAGCAGCGTAGCTAGCTCCTGGGATACGCAGTATTTT. Translating it yields CASSVASSWDTQYF.

This clonotype was recorded a few times. The chain carries TRBV18 and TRBJ1-1; D is ambiguous. Per the germline V gene, CDR1 is KGHSH and CDR2 is LQKENI. V was cut by 3 bases and J by 7 bases, with 15 bases left in between. CDR3 length: 14 residues. The CDR3 nucleotides are TGTGCCAGCTCACCCCTGGACTCGTTTGGTGAAGCTTTCTTT. This encodes CASSPLDSFGEAFF.

This clonotype was observed a few times. V usage is TRBV7-6 and J usage is TRBJ1-1; no reliable D call. The CDR3 contains 15 residues. Looked up from germline, CDR1 is SGHVS and CDR2 is FNYEAQ. With 1 base removed from V and 1 base from J, the gap between germline ends came to 10 bases. The CDR3 reads CASSLEASPNTEAFF. In DNA, the CDR3 is TGTGCCAGCAGCTTAGAGGCCAGCCCGAACACTGAAGCTTTCTTT.

This clonotype occurred many times. The rearrangement uses TRBV5-5 and TRBJ2-5; 8 nucleotides align to TRBD2. Germline values: CDR1 SGHKS, CDR2 YYEKEE (reference sequence). Trimming at V came to 4 bases and at J to 4 bases, leaving 9 bases not matched to a gene. CDR3 length: 15 amino acids. CDR3 residues: CASSLSGGAGETQYF. DNA of the CDR3: TGTGCCAGCAGCCTATCCGGGGGGGCGGGAGAGACCCAGTACTTC.

The genes are TRBV20-1 and TRBJ1-3; no reliable D call. V was pared by 3 bases and J by 0 bases, with 12 bases between. Germline loops: CDR1 DFQATT, CDR2 SNEGSKA (reference sequence). CDR3 length: 15 residues. CDR3 sequence (DNA): TGCAGTGCTAGGGAGGGATCGGACTCTGGAAACACCATATATTTT. This encodes CSAREGSDSGNTIYF.

This clonotype was seen only a few times. The chain combines TRBV6-2 or TRBV6-3 with TRBJ1-5; TRBD1 is a possible D gene (6 bases). The V end was cut by 6 bases, the J end by 4 bases, with 16 bases between. Per germline, CDR1 MNHEY and CDR2 SVGEGT. The CDR3 totals 15 residues. CDR3 DNA sequence: TGTGCCAGCAGCCGGACAGCAACGGGTAATCAGCCCCAGCATTTT. As protein: CASSRTATGNQPQHF.

The rearrangement uses TRBV10-1 and TRBJ2-1; D assignment may be TRBD1 or TRBD2 (5 bases each). The CDR3 contains 13 residues. Germline V gives CDR1 WNHNN, CDR2 SYGVQD (reference sequence). Trimming removed 4 bases from V and 8 bases from J, with 12 bases in between. The CDR3 DNA reads TGCGCCAGCAGTGGGGGGAACTCGGATGAGCAGTTCTTC. It specifies CASSGGNSDEQFF.

This clonotype was counted ten times or more. V is TRBV20-1 and J is TRBJ1-2, with unresolved D. The V end lost 4 bases, the J end lost 8 bases, and 11 bases lay between the germline ends. CDR1 and CDR2 from the germline V gene are DFQATT and SNEGSKA (reference sequence). The CDR3 has 11 amino acids. The CDR3 DNA follows: TGCAGTGCTACCGGAGGCTTGGGCTACACCTTC. Its translation is CSATGGLGYTF.

The chain joins TRBV20-1 to TRBJ1-5; D is possibly TRBD1 (6 bases). Germline CDR1 and CDR2: DFQATT and SNEGSKA (reference sequence). The CDR3 sequence is 14 residues long. V gave up 3 bases and J gave up 0 bases, with 9 bases separating them. CDR3 nucleotides: TGCAGTGCTAGTGGGGGGGCTAGCAATCAGCCCCAGCATTTT. Amino acids: CSASGGASNQPQHF.

This clonotype has at least ten counts. This chain uses TRBV20-1 with TRBJ2-2; perhaps D is TRBD1 or TRBD2 (5 bases each). The CDR3 is 13 amino acids. Germline V gene lookup returns CDR1 DFQATT and CDR2 SNEGSKA (reference sequence). V lost 6 bases, J lost 3 bases, and 11 bases lay in between. The CDR3: CSARDPYTGELFF. In DNA, the CDR3 is TGCAGTGCAAGGGACCCCTACACCGGGGAGCTGTTTTTT.

This clonotype was detected ten times or more. J is TRBJ2-3 and V is TRBV6-1; tentative D call: TRBD2 (5 bases). This CDR3 contains 13 residues. V was shortened by 4 bases and J by 6 bases, with 11 bases between the two germline ends. Germline loops: CDR1 MNHNS, CDR2 SASEGT. The CDR3 sequence: CASSAPGFDTQYF. CDR3 coding DNA: TGTGCCAGCAGTGCGCCGGGATTCGATACGCAGTATTTT.

This sequence joins TRBV11-2 and TRBJ2-3; the D is unclear. Germline CDR1 is SGHAT and CDR2 is FQNNGV. The CDR3 spans 11 residues. V was pared by 2 bases and J by 11 bases, with 8 bases between. The CDR3, as DNA: TGTGCCAGCAGCTTACTAATAGGGCAGTATTTT. Protein: CASSLLIGQYF.

This clonotype has more than one count but fewer than ten. The V gene is TRBV29-1, the J gene TRBJ1-2; 7 bases line up with TRBD1. The V gene end was trimmed by 3 bases and the J gene end by 8 bases; junction bases not matched to a gene: 6. Per germline, CDR1 SQVTM and CDR2 ANQGSEA. The CDR3 spans 12 residues. This CDR3 is CSVDDRVLGYTF. CDR3 sequence (DNA): TGCAGCGTTGATGACAGGGTCTTAGGCTACACCTTC.

The chain has TRBV29-1 and TRBJ2-7, with a possible D match to TRBD2 (5 bases). V was cut by 4 bases and J by 3 bases, with 13 bases left in between. Germline-derived CDR1 and CDR2 are SQVTM and ANQGSEA. This CDR3 is 13 amino acids long. The CDR3 here is CSVVDGENYEQYF. As DNA, the CDR3 is TGCAGCGTTGTCGACGGGGAAAACTACGAGCAGTACTTC.

This clonotype has only a few counts. This chain connects TRBV20-1 to TRBJ2-5; tentative D call: TRBD1 (6 bases). This CDR3 is built from 13 residues. The germline gives CDR1 DFQATT, CDR2 SNEGSKA (reference sequence). V lost 2 bases to trimming and J lost 4 bases, with 11 bases between them. DNA for the CDR3: TGCAGTGCTAGAATCACAGGGCTAGAGACCCAGTACTTC. It yields the protein CSARITGLETQYF.

In this sample, this clonotype turned up a few times. The chain links TRBV6-1 to TRBJ1-3, with D uncertain. Trimming stripped 2 bases from V and 11 bases from J, with 25 bases between. CDR3 size: 17 residues. Germline CDR1 is MNHNS and CDR2 is SASEGT. The CDR3 nucleotides read TGTGCCAGCAGTGAATTTCCAGCCTATCGGCTCGAGGTTCCCATATATTTT. Translated: CASSEFPAYRLEVPIYF.

With regard to this clonotype: An end of the junction differs from the germline gene, which may be a read error. The chain carries TRBV3-1 and TRBJ2-7, with D perhaps matching TRBD1 (5 bases). The CDR3 spans 18 residues. The germline V gene has CDR1 LGHDT and CDR2 YNNKEL (reference sequence). CDR3 sequence reads: CACSQDWRTPHRTYEQYF. The CDR3 region has the DNA TGTGCCTGCAGCCAAGATTGGCGGACACCTCACCGAACCTACGAGCAGTACTTC.

The chain recombines TRBV10-2 with TRBJ1-2; no clear D gene. The germline V gene has CDR1 WSHSY and CDR2 SAAADI. The CDR3 is 14 amino acids. With 2 bases removed from V and 8 bases from J, the gap between germline ends came to 15 bases. This chain's CDR3 is CASSEANHLGGYTF. In DNA, the CDR3 is TGCGCCAGCAGTGAGGCGAATCATCTCGGGGGCTACACCTTC.

This clonotype was detected only once. The chain links TRBV9 to TRBJ2-7; TRBD2 agrees at 7 bases. CDR1 SGDLS and CDR2 YYNGEE come from the germline V gene. Trimming removed 4 bases from V and 2 bases from J; junction bases left unmatched: 12. The CDR3 spans 16 residues. For the CDR3, the DNA is TGTGCCAGCAGCAAGGGGTTAAGCGGGATGGCCTACGAGCAGTACTTC. Translating it yields CASSKGLSGMAYEQYF.

This clonotype was counted only a few times. This chain joins TRBV3-1 and TRBJ1-2, with a possible D match to TRBD1 (6 bases). Looked up from germline, CDR1 is LGHDT and CDR2 is YNNKEL (reference sequence). V gave up 4 bases and J gave up 1 base, with 13 bases separating them. This CDR3 region has 15 residues. The CDR3 bases are TGTGCCAGCAGCCGCCAGGGGCTCTATAACTATGGCTACACCTTC. Residues: CASSRQGLYNYGYTF.

The chain links TRBV5-1 to TRBJ2-7, with 9 nucleotides matching TRBD2. Germline V CDR1 and CDR2: SGHRS, YFSETQ. The CDR3 is made up of 16 amino acids. Losses at the gene ends were 0 bases for V and 2 bases for J; bases not matched to a gene: 6. DNA for the CDR3: TGCGCCAGCAGCTTGGGAAGGGCTAGCGGGACCTACGAGCAGTACTTC. It encodes CASSLGRASGTYEQYF.